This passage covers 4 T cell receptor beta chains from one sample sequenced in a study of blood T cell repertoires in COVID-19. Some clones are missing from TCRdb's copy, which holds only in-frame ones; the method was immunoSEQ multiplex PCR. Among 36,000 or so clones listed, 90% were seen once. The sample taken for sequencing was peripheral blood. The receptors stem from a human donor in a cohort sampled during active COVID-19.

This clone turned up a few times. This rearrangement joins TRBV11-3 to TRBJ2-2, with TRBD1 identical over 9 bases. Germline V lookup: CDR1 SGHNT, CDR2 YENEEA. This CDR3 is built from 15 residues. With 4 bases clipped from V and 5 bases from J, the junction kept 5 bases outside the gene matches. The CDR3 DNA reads TGTGCCAGCAGCTCCGGGACAGGGAAAACCGGGGAGCTGTTTTTT. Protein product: CASSSGTGKTGELFF.

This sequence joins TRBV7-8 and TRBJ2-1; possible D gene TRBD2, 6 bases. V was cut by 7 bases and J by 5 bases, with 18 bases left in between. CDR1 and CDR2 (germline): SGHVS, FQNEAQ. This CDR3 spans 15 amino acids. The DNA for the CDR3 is TGTGCCAGCACCCCGAAAGGGCGGGAAAACAATGAGCAGTTCTTC. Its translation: CASTPKGRENNEQFF.

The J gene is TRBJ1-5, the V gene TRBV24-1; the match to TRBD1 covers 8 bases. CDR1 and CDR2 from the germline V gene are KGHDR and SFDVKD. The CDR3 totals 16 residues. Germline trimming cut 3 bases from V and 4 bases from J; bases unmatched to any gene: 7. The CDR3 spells CATSDPGQGQNQPQHF. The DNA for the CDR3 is TGTGCCACCAGTGATCCAGGACAGGGCCAAAATCAGCCCCAGCATTTT.

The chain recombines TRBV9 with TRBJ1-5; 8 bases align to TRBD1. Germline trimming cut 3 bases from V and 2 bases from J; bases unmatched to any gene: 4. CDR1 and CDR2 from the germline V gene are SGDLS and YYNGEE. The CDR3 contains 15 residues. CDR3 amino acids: CASSGGTGGNQPQHF. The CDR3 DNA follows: TGTGCCAGCAGCGGAGGGACAGGCGGCAATCAGCCCCAGCATTTT.